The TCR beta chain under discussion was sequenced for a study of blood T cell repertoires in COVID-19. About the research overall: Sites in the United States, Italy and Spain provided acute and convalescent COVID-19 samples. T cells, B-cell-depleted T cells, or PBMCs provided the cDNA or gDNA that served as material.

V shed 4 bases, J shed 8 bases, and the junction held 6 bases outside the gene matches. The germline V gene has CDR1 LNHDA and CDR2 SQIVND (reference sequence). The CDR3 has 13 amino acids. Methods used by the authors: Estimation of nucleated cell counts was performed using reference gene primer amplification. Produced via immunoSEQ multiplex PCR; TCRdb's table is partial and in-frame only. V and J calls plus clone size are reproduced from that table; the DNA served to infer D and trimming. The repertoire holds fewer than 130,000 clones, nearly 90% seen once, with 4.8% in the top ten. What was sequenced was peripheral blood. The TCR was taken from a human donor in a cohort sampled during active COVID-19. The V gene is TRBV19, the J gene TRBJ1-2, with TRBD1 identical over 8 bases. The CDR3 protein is CASSNRQGRGYTF. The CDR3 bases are TGTGCCAGTAGTAACCGACAGGGGCGCGGCTACACCTTC.